The TCR beta chain described here comes from a study of shared clonotypes between healthy human individuals. This CDR3 comprises 15 residues. Germline V gives CDR1 SGHNT, CDR2 YYREEE (reference sequence). V was shortened by 0 bases and J by 1 base, with 9 bases between the two germline ends. The method was immunoSEQ multiplex PCR; TCRdb's version includes in-frame clones alone and lacks a portion of them. This table holds around 1.4 million clones, 98% found once. The healthy adult donors were HIV-negative and reported no recent acute infections or vaccinations. The receptor was isolated from a man aged 30 to 45 in good health. The chain links TRBV5-4 to TRBJ2-3, with D possibly matching TRBD2 (5 bases). Sequencing was done on a sample of naive CD4+ T cells sorted from blood. The sample's subset: CD45RA+ positively selected. CDR3 in amino acids: CASSLDMRGTDTQYF. CDR3 sequence (DNA): TGTGCCAGCAGCTTGGATATGCGGGGCACAGATACGCAGTATTTT.